This T cell receptor beta chain was captured in a study of beta chain features in type 1 diabetes. This clone was found a few times. Its antigen is still unknown. Naive, central memory, regulatory and stem cell-like memory cells within the CD4+ compartment were sorted using CD45RO/CCR7/CD25/CD127/CD95/CD27. Investigators reverse transcribed all isolated RNA, so they sequenced expressed TCRB transcripts. The assay was immunoSEQ multiplex PCR, and TCRdb's table has in-frame clones only and misses some. The sample includes approximately 100,000 clones, under 30% of them seen just once. Study-level points and caveats: Type 1 diabetes patients had moderately but significantly shorter TCRB CDR3s in all four CD4+ subsets. The naive, central memory and Treg TCRB repertoires looked more alike in patients than they did in healthy donors.

Germline assignment: CDR1 GTSNPN and CDR2 SVGIG (reference sequence). This CDR3 has 15 residues. V was cut by 4 bases and J by 1 base, with 14 bases left in between. The rearrangement uses TRBV30 and TRBJ1-3; weak D call: TRBD1 (5 bases). The sequenced material came from central memory CD4+ T cells from blood. The origin of this receptor is a young woman with type 1 diabetes. The CDR3 DNA is TGTGCCTGGAACGCAGGGAGGTATTCTGGAAACACCATATATTTT. Protein product: CAWNAGRYSGNTIYF.